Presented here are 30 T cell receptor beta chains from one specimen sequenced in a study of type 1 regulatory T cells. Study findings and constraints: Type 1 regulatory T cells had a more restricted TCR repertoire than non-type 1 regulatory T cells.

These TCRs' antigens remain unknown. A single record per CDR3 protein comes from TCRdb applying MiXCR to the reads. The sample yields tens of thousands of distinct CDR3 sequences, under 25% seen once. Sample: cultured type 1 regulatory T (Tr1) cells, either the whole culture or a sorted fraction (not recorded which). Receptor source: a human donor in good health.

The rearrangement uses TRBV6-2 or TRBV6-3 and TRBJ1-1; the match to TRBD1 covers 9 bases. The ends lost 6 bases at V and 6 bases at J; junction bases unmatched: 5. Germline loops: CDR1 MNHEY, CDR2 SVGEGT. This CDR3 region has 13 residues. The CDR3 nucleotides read TGTGCCAGCAGGGACAGGGGAGGTGCTGAAGCTTTCTTT. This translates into CASRDRGGAEAFF.

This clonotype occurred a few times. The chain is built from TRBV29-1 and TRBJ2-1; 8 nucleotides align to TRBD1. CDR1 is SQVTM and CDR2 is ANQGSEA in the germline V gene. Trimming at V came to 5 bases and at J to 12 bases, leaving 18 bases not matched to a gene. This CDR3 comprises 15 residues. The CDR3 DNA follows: TGCAGCGTTCGTGGCCCTCGAGGGACAGGCTATGCGCAGTTCTTC. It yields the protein CSVRGPRGTGYAQFF.

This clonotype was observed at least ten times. The CDR3 bases are TGCGCCAGCAGCTTTTTACTCCCAACCTACGAGCAGTACTTC. This translates into CASSFLLPTYEQYF. The gene calls are TRBV5-1 and TRBJ2-7, with D unresolved. The CDR3 contains 14 residues. Trimming stripped 2 bases from V and 2 bases from J, with 11 bases between. CDR1 is SGHRS and CDR2 is YFSETQ in the germline V gene.

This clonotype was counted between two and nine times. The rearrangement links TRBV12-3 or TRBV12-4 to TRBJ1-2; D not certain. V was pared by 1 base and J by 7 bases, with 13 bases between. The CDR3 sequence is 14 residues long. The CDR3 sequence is CASSLGATDAGYTF. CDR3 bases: TGTGCCAGCAGTTTAGGGGCCACGGACGCTGGCTACACCTTC.

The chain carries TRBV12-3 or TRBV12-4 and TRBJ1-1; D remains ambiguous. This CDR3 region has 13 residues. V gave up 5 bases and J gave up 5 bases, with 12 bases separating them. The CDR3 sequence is CASSLGGETEAFF. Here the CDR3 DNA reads TGTGCCAGCAGTCTGGGCGGGGAAACTGAAGCTTTCTTT.

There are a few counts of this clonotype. The CDR3 bases are TGCGCCAGCAGCGTAACTAGCGGGAGACCAGATACGCAGTATTTT. Its protein is CASSVTSGRPDTQYF. The chain couples TRBV5-1 to TRBJ2-3; 11 bases agree with TRBD2. Germline assignment: CDR1 SGHRS and CDR2 YFSETQ. J lost 4 bases, V lost 4 bases, and 5 bases had no gene match. The CDR3 loop spans 15 amino acids. The variable domain in full, with the rest retrieved from reference TRBV5-1 and TRBJ2-3, is KAGVTQTPRYLIKTRGQQVTLSCSPISGHRSVSWYQQTPGQGLQFLFEYFSETQRNKGNFPGRFSGRQFSNSRSEMNVSTLELGDSALYLCASSVTSGRPDTQYFGPGTRLTVL.

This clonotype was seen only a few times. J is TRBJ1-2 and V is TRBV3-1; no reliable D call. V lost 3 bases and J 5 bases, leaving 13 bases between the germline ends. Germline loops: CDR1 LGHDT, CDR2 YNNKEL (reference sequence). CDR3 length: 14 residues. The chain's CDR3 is CASSHSSGPYGYTF. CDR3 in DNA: TGTGCCAGCAGCCATTCATCCGGTCCTTATGGCTACACCTTC.

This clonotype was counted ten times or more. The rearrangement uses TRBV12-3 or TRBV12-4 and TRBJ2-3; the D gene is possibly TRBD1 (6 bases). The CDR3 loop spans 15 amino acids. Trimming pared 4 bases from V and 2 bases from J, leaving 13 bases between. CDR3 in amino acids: CASSSNRDPTDTQYF. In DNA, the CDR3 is TGTGCCAGCAGTTCGAACAGGGACCCCACAGATACGCAGTATTTT.

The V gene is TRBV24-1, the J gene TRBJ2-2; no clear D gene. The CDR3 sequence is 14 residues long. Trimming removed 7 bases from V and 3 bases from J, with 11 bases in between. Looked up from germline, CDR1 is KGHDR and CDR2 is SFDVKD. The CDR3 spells CATRENRDTGELFF. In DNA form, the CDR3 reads TGTGCCACCAGGGAGAACCGGGACACCGGGGAGCTGTTTTTT.

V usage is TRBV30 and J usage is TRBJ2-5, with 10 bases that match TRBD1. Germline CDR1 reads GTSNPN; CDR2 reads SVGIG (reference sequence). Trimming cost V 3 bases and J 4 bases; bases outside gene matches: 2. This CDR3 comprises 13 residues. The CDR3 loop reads CAWRGTGVETQYF. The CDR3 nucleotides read TGTGCCTGGAGGGGGACAGGGGTAGAGACCCAGTACTTC.

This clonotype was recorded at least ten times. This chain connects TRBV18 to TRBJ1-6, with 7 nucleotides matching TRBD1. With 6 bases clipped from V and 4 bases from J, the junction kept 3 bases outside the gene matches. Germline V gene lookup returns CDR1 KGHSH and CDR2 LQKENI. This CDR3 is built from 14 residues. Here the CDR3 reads CASSAGGYNSPLHF. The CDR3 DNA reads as TGTGCCAGCTCCGCAGGGGGTTATAATTCACCCCTCCACTTT.

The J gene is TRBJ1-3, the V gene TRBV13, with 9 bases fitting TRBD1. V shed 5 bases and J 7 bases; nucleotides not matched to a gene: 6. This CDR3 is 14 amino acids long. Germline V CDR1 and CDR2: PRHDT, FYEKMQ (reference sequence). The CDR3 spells CASSLTGGRNTIYF. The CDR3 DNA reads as TGTGCCAGCAGCCTGACAGGGGGACGGAACACCATATATTTT.

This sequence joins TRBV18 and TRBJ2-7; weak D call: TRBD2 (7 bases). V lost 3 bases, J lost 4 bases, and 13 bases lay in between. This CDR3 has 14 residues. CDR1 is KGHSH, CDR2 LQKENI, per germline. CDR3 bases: TGTGCCAGCTCACCTTCAAGGGGGGGTTACGAGCAGTACTTC. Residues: CASSPSRGGYEQYF. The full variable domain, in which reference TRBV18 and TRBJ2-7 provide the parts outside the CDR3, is NAGVMQNPRHLVRRRGQEARLRCSPMKGHSHVYWYRQLPEEGLKFMVYLQKENIIDESGMPKERFSAEFPKEGPSILRIQQVVRGDSAAYFCASSPSRGGYEQYFGPGTRLTVT.

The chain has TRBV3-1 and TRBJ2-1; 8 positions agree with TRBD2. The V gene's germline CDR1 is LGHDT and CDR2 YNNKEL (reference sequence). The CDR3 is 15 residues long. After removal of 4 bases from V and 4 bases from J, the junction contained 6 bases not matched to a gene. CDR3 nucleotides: TGTGCCAGCAGCCCGATACTAGCGGCGTACAATGAGCAGTTCTTC. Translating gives CASSPILAAYNEQFF.

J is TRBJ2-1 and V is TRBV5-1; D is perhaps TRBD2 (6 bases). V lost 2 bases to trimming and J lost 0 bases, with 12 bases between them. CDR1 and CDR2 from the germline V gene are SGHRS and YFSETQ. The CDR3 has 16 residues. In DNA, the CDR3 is TGCGCCAGCAGCTTACCGGGACTCAACTCCTACAATGAGCAGTTCTTC. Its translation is CASSLPGLNSYNEQFF.

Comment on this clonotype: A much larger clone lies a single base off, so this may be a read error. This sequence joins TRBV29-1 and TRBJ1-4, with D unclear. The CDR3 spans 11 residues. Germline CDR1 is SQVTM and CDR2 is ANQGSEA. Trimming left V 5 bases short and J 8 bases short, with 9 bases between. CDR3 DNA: TGCAGCGTTACAAGGGCGGAAAAACTGTTTTTT. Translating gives CSVTRAEKLFF.

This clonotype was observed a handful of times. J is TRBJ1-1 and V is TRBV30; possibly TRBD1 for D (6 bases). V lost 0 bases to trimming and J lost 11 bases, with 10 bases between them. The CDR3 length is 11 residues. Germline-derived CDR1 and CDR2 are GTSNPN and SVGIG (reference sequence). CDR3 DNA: TGTGCCTGGAGTGTCGAGAGGGGGGCTTTCTTT. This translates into CAWSVERGAFF.

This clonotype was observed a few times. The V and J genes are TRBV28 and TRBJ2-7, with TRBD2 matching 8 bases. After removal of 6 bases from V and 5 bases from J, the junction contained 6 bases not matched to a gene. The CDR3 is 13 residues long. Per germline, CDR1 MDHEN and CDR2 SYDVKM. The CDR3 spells CASRFPTSDEQYF. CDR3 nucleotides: TGTGCCAGCAGATTCCCGACTAGCGACGAGCAGTACTTC.

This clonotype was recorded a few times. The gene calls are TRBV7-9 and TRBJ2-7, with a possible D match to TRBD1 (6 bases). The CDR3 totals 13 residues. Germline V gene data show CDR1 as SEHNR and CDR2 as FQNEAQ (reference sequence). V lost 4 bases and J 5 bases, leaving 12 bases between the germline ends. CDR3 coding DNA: TGTGCCAGCAGCTCAGGGGACGCGCACGAGCAGTACTTC. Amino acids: CASSSGDAHEQYF.

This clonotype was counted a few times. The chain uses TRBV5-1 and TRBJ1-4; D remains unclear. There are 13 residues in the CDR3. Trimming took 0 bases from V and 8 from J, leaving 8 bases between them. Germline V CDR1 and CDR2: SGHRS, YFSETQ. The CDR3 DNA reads TGCGCCAGCAGCTTGGAACAGCGAGAAAAACTGTTTTTT. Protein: CASSLEQREKLFF.

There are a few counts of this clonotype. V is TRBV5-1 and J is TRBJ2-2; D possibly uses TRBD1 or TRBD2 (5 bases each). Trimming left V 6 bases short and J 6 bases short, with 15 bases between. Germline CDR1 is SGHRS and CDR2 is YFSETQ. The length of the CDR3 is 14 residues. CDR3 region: CASIPGPTPGELFF. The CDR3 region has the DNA TGCGCCAGCATTCCGGGGCCTACCCCCGGGGAGCTGTTTTTT.

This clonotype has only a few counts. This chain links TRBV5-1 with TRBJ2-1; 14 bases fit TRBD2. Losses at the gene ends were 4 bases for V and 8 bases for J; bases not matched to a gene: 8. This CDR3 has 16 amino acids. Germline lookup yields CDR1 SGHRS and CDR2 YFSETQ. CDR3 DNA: TGCGCCAGCAGCACGGGACTAGCGGGAGTGTTAGATGAGCAGTTCTTC. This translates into CASSTGLAGVLDEQFF.

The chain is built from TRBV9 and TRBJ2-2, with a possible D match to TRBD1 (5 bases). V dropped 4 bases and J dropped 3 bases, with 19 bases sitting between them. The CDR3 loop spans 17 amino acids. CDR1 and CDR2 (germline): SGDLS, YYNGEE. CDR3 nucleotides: TGTGCCAGCAGCCCGCACTCAAGGGGATCGGACACCGGGGAGCTGTTTTTT. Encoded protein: CASSPHSRGSDTGELFF.

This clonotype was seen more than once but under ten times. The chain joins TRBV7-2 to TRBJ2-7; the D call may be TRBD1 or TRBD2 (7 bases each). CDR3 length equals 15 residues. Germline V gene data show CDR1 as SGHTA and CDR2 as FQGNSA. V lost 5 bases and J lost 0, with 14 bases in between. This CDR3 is CASSQGEGLSYEQYF. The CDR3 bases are TGTGCCAGCAGCCAGGGGGAGGGTCTCTCCTACGAGCAGTACTTC.

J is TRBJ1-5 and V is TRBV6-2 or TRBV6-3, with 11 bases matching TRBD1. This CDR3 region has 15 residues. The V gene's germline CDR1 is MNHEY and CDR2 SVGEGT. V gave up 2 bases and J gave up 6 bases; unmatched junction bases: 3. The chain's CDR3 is CASSYGQGAGQPQHF. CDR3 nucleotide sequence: TGTGCCAGCAGTTACGGACAGGGGGCCGGTCAGCCCCAGCATTTT.

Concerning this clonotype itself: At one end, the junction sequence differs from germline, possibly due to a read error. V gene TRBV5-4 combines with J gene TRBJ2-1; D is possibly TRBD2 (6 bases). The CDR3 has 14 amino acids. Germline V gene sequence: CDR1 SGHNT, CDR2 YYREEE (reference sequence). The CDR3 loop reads CASSSAGLYNEQLF. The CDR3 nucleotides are TGTGCCAGCAGCTCGGCGGGACTCTACAATGAGCAGCTCTTC.

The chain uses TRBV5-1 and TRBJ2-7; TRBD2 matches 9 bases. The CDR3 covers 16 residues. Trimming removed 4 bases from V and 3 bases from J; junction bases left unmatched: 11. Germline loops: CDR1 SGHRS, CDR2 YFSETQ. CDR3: CASSAGRSGSSYEQYF. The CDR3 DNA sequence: TGCGCCAGCAGCGCCGGGCGTAGCGGGAGTAGCTACGAGCAGTACTTC.

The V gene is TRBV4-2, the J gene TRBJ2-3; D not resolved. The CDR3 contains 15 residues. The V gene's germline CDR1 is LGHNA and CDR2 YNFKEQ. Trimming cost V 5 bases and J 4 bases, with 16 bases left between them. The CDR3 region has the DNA TGTGCCAGCAGCGGGTGGGGAATTGGGGCAGATACGCAGTATTTT. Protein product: CASSGWGIGADTQYF.

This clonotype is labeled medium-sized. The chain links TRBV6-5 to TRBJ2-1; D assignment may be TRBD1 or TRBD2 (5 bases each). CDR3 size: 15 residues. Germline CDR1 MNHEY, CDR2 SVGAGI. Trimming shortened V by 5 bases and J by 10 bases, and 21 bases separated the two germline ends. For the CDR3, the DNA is TGTGCCAGCAGTGCCCTTCGGGACCACCTCAGAGAGCAGTTCTTC. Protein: CASSALRDHLREQFF.

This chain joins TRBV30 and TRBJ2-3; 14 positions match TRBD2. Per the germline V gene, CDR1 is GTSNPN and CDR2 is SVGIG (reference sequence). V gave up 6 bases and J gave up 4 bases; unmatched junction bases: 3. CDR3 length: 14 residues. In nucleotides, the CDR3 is TGTGCCTGCGGACTAGCGGGAGGAGCAGATACGCAGTATTTT. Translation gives CACGLAGGADTQYF.